These T cell receptor beta chains were read from a single sample in a study of blood T cell repertoires in COVID-19. Here immunoSEQ multiplex PCR was the method, and the copy in TCRdb shows in-frame clones only, minus some. The sample records 270,000 or so clones, about nine tenths being singletons. The sample taken for sequencing was peripheral blood. Receptors originate from a woman between 25 and 40 years old with active or convalescent COVID-19. Each CDR3 is given with its conserved first and last residue. A D gene is named only where the DNA matches it firmly. Where a row states a size, it is once, few, many or the class of an expanded clone; other rows omit it.

NA,TRBJ1-4,NA,TRBV27,CASSPYIPGQTGEKLFF,TGTGCCAGCAGTCCCTACATCCCGGGACAAACGGGAGAAAAACTGTTTTTT
NA,TRBJ1-1,NA,TRBV7-3,CASSFEGHTEAFF,TGTGCCAGCAGCTTTGAGGGCCACACTGAAGCTTTCTTT
NA,TRBJ2-5,NA,TRBV5-1,CASSLEQGHRETQYF,TGCGCCAGCAGCTTGGAACAGGGACACCGGGAGACCCAGTACTTC
NA,TRBJ2-3,NA,TRBV18,CASSPQSLSTDTQYF,TGTGCCAGCTCACCACAATCACTAAGCACAGATACGCAGTATTTT
NA,TRBJ2-1,TRBD1,TRBV30,CAWSAGTGSYNEQFF,TGTGCCTGGAGTGCCGGGACAGGCTCCTACAATGAGCAGTTCTTC
NA,TRBJ2-7,TRBD1,TRBV19,CASSIGLQGARDEQYF,TGTGCCAGTAGTATAGGTCTACAGGGGGCGCGCGACGAGCAGTACTTC
NA,TRBJ1-5,NA,TRBV7-8,CASSRDIGTDSNQPQHF,TGTGCCAGCAGCCGGGACATTGGAACGGATAGCAATCAGCCCCAGCATTTT
NA,TRBJ1-2,NA,TRBV10-1,CASLPMRGRANYGYTF,TGCGCCAGCCTTCCAATGAGAGGCAGGGCTAACTATGGCTACACCTTC
NA,TRBJ1-1,TRBD1,TRBV5-1,CASSLGQGSKNTEAFF,TGCGCCAGCAGCTTGGGACAGGGATCCAAGAACACTGAAGCTTTCTTT
NA,TRBJ1-1,NA,TRBV28,CASSLWGGDTEAFF,TGTGCCAGCAGTTTATGGGGAGGGGACACTGAAGCTTTCTTT
NA,TRBJ2-1,NA,TRBV29-1,CSVEDPVPGMNNEQFF,TGCAGCGTTGAAGATCCCGTGCCAGGGATGAACAATGAGCAGTTCTTC
once,TRBJ2-5,TRBD2,TRBV5-1,CASSFSSGGAMETQYF,TGCGCCAGCAGCTTTTCTAGCGGGGGGGCCATGGAGACCCAGTACTTC
NA,TRBJ1-1,NA,TRBV6-6,CASSPGNLLNTEAFF,TGTGCCAGCAGTCCAGGGAACCTACTGAACACTGAAGCTTTCTTT
few,TRBJ2-1,TRBD2,TRBV9,CASSVGGGPYNEQFF,TGTGCCAGCAGCGTAGGCGGGGGGCCCTACAATGAGCAGTTCTTC
NA,TRBJ1-5,TRBD1,TRBV6-1,CASSEFSGQGFSQPQHF,TGTGCCAGCAGTGAATTCTCGGGACAGGGGTTTTCTCAGCCCCAGCATTTT
NA,TRBJ2-3,TRBD1,TRBV6-2/TRBV6-3,CASSARDRGRITDTQYF,TGTGCCAGCAGTGCTCGGGACAGGGGGCGTATCACAGATACGCAGTATTTT
NA,TRBJ2-7,NA,TRBV24-1,CATSDYLSGQDYEQYF,TGTGCCACCAGTGATTACCTTAGCGGACAGGACTACGAGCAGTACTTC
NA,TRBJ1-6,TRBD1,TRBV10-1,CALARDRGENSPLHF,TGCGCCCTTGCCCGGGACAGGGGGGAGAATTCACCCCTCCACTTT
NA,TRBJ1-5,NA,TRBV4-3,CASSPIPTGPNQPQHF,TGCGCCAGCAGCCCTATTCCGACAGGTCCCAATCAGCCCCAGCATTTT
NA,TRBJ1-2,NA,TRBV29-1,CSVEDREGYTF,TGCAGCGTTGAAGATAGAGAAGGCTACACCTTC
NA,TRBJ2-3,TRBD2,TRBV5-1,CASSLGTSGADTQYF,TGCGCCAGCAGCTTGGGGACTAGCGGGGCAGATACGCAGTATTTT
NA,TRBJ1-3,NA,TRBV12-3/TRBV12-4,CASSRGSGNTIYF,TGTGCCAGCAGCAGGGGTTCTGGAAACACCATATATTTT
NA,TRBJ2-1,NA,TRBV6-1,CASSEEVGGSYNEQFF,TGTGCCAGCAGTGAAGAAGTGGGGGGCTCCTACAATGAGCAGTTCTTC
once,TRBJ1-1,TRBD1,TRBV10-3,CAISTAGGEAFF,TGTGCCATCAGCACAGCAGGGGGCGAAGCTTTCTTT
once,TRBJ2-3,NA,TRBV7-3,CASSLTGGADTQYF,TGTGCCAGCAGCTTAACGGGCGGGGCAGATACGCAGTATTTT
NA,TRBJ1-2,NA,TRBV6-5,CASSLDTSANYGYTF,TGTGCCAGCAGTTTAGACACCTCTGCTAACTATGGCTACACCTTC
NA,TRBJ1-5,NA,TRBV6-5,CASRLTGSNQPQHF,TGTGCCAGCAGGTTGACAGGTAGCAATCAGCCCCAGCATTTT
NA,TRBJ1-6,NA,TRBV5-6,CASSLVSSPLHF,TGTGCCAGCAGCTTGGTTTCGTCACCCCTCCACTTT
once,TRBJ1-4,TRBD1,TRBV5-1,CASSLGQGAEKLFF,TGCGCCAGCAGCTTGGGACAGGGCGCCGAAAAACTGTTTTTT